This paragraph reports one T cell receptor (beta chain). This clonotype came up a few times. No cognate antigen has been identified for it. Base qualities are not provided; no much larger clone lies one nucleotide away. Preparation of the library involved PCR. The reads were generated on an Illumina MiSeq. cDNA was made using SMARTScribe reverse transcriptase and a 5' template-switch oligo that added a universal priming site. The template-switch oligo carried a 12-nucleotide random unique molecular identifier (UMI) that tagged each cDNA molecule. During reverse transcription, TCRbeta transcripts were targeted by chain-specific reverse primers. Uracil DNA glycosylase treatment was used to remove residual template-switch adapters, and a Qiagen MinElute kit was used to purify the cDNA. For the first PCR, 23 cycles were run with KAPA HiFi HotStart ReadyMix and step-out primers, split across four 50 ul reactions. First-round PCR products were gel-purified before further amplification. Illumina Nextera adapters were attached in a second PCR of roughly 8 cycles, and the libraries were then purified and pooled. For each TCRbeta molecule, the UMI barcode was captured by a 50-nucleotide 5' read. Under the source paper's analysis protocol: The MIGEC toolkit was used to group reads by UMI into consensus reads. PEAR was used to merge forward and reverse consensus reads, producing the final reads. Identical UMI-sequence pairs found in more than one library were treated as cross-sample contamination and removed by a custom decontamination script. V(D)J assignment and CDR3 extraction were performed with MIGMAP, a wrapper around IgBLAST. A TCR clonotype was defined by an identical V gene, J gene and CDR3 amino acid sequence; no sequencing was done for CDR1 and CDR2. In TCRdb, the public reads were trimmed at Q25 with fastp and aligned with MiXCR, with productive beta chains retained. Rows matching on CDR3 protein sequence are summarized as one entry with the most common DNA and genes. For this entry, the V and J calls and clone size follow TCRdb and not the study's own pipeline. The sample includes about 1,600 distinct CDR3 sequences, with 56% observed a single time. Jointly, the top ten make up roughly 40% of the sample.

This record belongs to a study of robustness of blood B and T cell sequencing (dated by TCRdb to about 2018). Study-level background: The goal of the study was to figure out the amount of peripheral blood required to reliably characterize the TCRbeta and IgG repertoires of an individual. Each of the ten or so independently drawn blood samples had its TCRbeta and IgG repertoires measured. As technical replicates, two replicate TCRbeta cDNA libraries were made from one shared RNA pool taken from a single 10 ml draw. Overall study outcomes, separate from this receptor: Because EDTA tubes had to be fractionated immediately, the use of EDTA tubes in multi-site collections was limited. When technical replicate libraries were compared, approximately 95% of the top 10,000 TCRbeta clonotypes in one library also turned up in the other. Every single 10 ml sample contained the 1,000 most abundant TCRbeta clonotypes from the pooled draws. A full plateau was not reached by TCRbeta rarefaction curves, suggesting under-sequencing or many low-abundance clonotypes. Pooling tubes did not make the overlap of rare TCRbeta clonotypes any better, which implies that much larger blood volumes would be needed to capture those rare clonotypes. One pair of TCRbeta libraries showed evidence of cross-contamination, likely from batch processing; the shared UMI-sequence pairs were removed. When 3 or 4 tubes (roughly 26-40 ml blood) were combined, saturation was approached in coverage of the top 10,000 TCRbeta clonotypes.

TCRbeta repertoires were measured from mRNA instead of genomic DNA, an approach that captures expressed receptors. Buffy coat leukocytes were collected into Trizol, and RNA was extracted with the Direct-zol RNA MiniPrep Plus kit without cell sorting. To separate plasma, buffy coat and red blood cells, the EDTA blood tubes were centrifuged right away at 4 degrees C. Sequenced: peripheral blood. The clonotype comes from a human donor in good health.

The nucleotide sequence is TGTGCCAGCAGTGAAGCGCTTAGAACCAGCTCCTACGAGCAGTACTTC. It translates as CASSEALRTSSYEQYF. In this chain, TRBV2 is recombined with TRBJ2-7, with no confidently assigned D gene. Based on the germline V gene, the CDR1 and CDR2 sequences are SNHLY and FYNNEI. The germline ends are 12 bases apart after V is trimmed by 0 bases and J by 0 bases. The CDR3 covers 16 residues, taking in both the cysteine and the phenylalanine. Only the CDR3 DNA is retained, 48 bases long and in frame from the first base.